Below are 32 T cell receptor beta chains sequenced from a single sample in a study of blood T cell repertoires in COVID-19. Profiled with immunoSEQ multiplex PCR; TCRdb holds only in-frame clones, not every one. This repertoire shows roughly 200,000 clones, about four fifths found once; its top ten account for about 9%. Sequencing input: peripheral blood. Receptors were obtained from a man aged 40-49 years with active or convalescent COVID-19.

The V and J genes are TRBV5-4 and TRBJ2-1, with a possible D match to TRBD1 (5 bases). The CDR3 runs 15 residues. Per the germline V gene, CDR1 is SGHNT and CDR2 is YYREEE (reference sequence). The ends were cut back, 2 bases at V and 3 bases at J, with 12 bases in the middle. As DNA, the CDR3 is TGTGCCAGCAGCTTATTGACAGATCTCTACAATGAGCAGTTCTTC. Translating it yields CASSLLTDLYNEQFF.

The CDR3 is CAWRGVNTGELFF. In nucleotides, the CDR3 is TGTGCCTGGAGAGGGGTGAACACCGGGGAGCTGTTTTTT. The rearrangement joins TRBV30 to TRBJ2-2; tentative D call: TRBD1 (5 bases). Germline V gene data show CDR1 as GTSNPN and CDR2 as SVGIG (reference sequence). This CDR3 region has 13 residues. Trimming left V 3 bases short and J 1 base short, with 6 bases between.

This clone occurred a few times. The rearrangement uses TRBV11-3 and TRBJ1-1; maybe TRBD1 (5 bases). V was cut by 5 bases and J by 4 bases, with 11 bases left in between. The CDR3 is made up of 13 amino acids. Germline V gene lookup returns CDR1 SGHNT and CDR2 YENEEA. The CDR3 region has the DNA TGTGCCAGCAGCCCCGATCAGGGCACTGAAGCTTTCTTT. Protein sequence: CASSPDQGTEAFF.

J is TRBJ2-3 and V is TRBV7-3; 10 bases align to TRBD2. V was pared by 1 base and J by 2 bases, with 18 bases of the junction left unmatched. Germline loops: CDR1 SGHTA, CDR2 FQGTGA. The CDR3 is made up of 21 amino acids. In nucleotides, the CDR3 is TGTGCCAGCAGCTTAAAGCCTAGCGGGGGCTATATCACAAGGGACACAGATACGCAGTATTTT. Residues: CASSLKPSGGYITRDTDTQYF. Complete variable domain (other parts from reference TRBV7-3 and TRBJ2-3): GAGVSQTPSNKVTEKGKYVELRCDPISGHTALYWYRQSLGQGPEFLIYFQGTGAADDSGLPNDRFFAVRPEGSVSTLKIQRTERGDSAVYLCASSLKPSGGYITRDTDTQYFGPGTRLTVL.

This chain links TRBV7-8 with TRBJ1-1; D might be TRBD1 (5 bases). The CDR3 loop spans 15 amino acids. V lost 2 bases to trimming and J lost 0 bases, with 10 bases between them. Germline V gene sequence: CDR1 SGHVS, CDR2 FQNEAQ. CDR3 coding DNA: TGTGCCAGCAGCTTACAGGGCACCGTGAACACTGAAGCTTTCTTT. As protein: CASSLQGTVNTEAFF.

The chain carries TRBV6-2 or TRBV6-3 and TRBJ2-7; the match to TRBD1 covers 9 bases. The CDR3 has 16 amino acids. The V segment lost 2 bases and the J segment 3 bases; nucleotides outside the gene matches: 8. Germline V CDR1 and CDR2: MNHEY, SVGEGT. The CDR3 DNA reads as TGTGCCAGCAGTTACCCCGGGACAGGGACAGGCTACGAGCAGTACTTC. This translates into CASSYPGTGTGYEQYF.

CDR3 nucleotides: TGTGCCAGCAGCTTACTAGCGGGGGTGGAGACCCAGTACTTC. Translated: CASSLLAGVETQYF. The chain employs TRBV5-4 and TRBJ2-5; TRBD2 agrees at 11 bases. Germline-derived CDR1 and CDR2 are SGHNT and YYREEE (reference sequence). With 2 bases clipped from V and 5 bases from J, the junction kept 2 bases outside the gene matches. The CDR3 contains 14 residues.

The chain has TRBV5-6 and TRBJ1-5; 12 bases map to TRBD1. With 3 bases clipped from V and 0 bases from J, the junction kept 10 bases outside the gene matches. CDR3 length: 19 residues. Germline V lookup: CDR1 SGHDT, CDR2 YYEEEE. CDR3 DNA: TGTGCCAGCAGCTCCACCGGGACAGGGGGCTCTTATAGCAATCAGCCCCAGCATTTT. Translated: CASSSTGTGGSYSNQPQHF.

The chain is built from TRBV10-3 and TRBJ1-1; a possible D gene is TRBD1 (5 bases). Germline CDR1 and CDR2: ENHRY and SYGVKD. CDR3 length equals 14 residues. V lost 4 bases and J 1 base, leaving 10 bases between the germline ends. Here the CDR3 reads CAISVTGTNTEAFF. CDR3 in DNA: TGTGCCATCAGTGTTACAGGAACGAACACTGAAGCTTTCTTT.

This chain connects TRBV12-5 to TRBJ2-7; 9 bases map to TRBD2. The junction had 7 bases not matched to a gene; V was cut back by 1 base and J by 3 bases. Per the germline V gene, CDR1 is LGHNT and CDR2 is FRNRAP. The CDR3 length is 16 residues. The CDR3 reads CASGLANSGGLYEQYF. The CDR3 DNA reads TGTGCTAGTGGTTTGGCAAATAGCGGGGGCCTCTACGAGCAGTACTTC.

V is TRBV7-9 and J is TRBJ1-2, with 7 bases identical to TRBD1. V shed 1 base and J 2 bases; nucleotides not matched to a gene: 1. Per germline, CDR1 SEHNR and CDR2 FQNEAQ (reference sequence). The CDR3 is 14 residues long. The CDR3, as DNA: TGTGCCAGCAGCTTAGAGACAGGGAACTATGGCTACACCTTC. This translates into CASSLETGNYGYTF. Full variable domain (rest looked up from reference TRBV7-9 and TRBJ1-2): DTGVSQNPRHKITKRGQNVTFRCDPISEHNRLYWYRQTLGQGPEFLTYFQNEAQLEKSRLLSDRFSAERPKGSFSTLEIQRTEQGDSAMYLCASSLETGNYGYTFGSGTRLTVV.

This clone has a handful of counts. The chain couples TRBV12-5 to TRBJ1-5; the D gene is possibly TRBD1 (6 bases). The germline V and J ends were trimmed by 4 bases and 4 bases, with 14 bases remaining between them. CDR1 and CDR2 from the germline V gene are LGHNT and FRNRAP. The CDR3 has 15 residues. The CDR3 is CASGWEQGSNQPQHF. CDR3 sequence (DNA): TGTGCTAGTGGTTGGGAACAGGGAAGTAATCAGCCCCAGCATTTT.

The rearrangement uses TRBV5-1 and TRBJ1-6; perhaps TRBD1 as D (5 bases). The germline V gene encodes CDR1 SGHRS and CDR2 YFSETQ. The V and J ends lost 2 bases and 8 bases respectively, with 5 bases between them. CDR3 length: 12 amino acids. In DNA form, the CDR3 reads TGCGCCAGCAGCTTAGGGGATTCACCCCTCCACTTT. Amino acids: CASSLGDSPLHF.

The rearrangement uses TRBV2 and TRBJ2-7; 8 bases agree with TRBD2. This CDR3 is 12 amino acids long. Trimming took 6 bases from V and 3 from J; bases not matched to a gene: 1. Germline values: CDR1 SNHLY, CDR2 FYNNEI. CDR3 bases: TGTGCCAGCAGGCGGGAGGACTACGAGCAGTACTTC. It encodes CASRREDYEQYF. Full variable domain (outside the CDR3, taken from reference TRBV2 and TRBJ2-7): EPEVTQTPSHQVTQMGQEVILRCVPISNHLYFYWYRQILGQKVEFLVSFYNNEISEKSEIFDDQFSVERPDGSNFTLKIRSTKLEDSAMYFCASRREDYEQYFGPGTRLTVT.

The DNA for the CDR3 is TGTGCCAGCAGTAAAGCAGGGGCGTGGGAAAAACTGTTTTTT. Translating gives CASSKAGAWEKLFF. This chain joins TRBV6-2 or TRBV6-3 and TRBJ1-4; possibly TRBD1 for D (6 bases). V shed 5 bases and J shed 8 bases, with 15 bases lying between them. This CDR3 has 14 residues. The germline gives CDR1 MNHEY, CDR2 SVGEGT.

In this sample, this clone turned up a few times. The V and J genes are TRBV30 and TRBJ1-2; D remains unclear. V was cut by 1 base and J by 7 bases, with 13 bases left in between. Looked up from germline, CDR1 is GTSNPN and CDR2 is SVGIG (reference sequence). The CDR3 has 13 amino acids. The CDR3: CAWSARSRFGYTF. Written as DNA, the CDR3 is TGTGCCTGGAGTGCACGCTCTCGGTTTGGCTACACCTTC.

This chain connects TRBV24-1 to TRBJ1-2; tentative D call: TRBD1 (6 bases). V was shortened by 4 bases and J by 4 bases, with 15 bases between the two germline ends. Germline CDR1 and CDR2: KGHDR and SFDVKD. CDR3 length equals 15 residues. DNA of the CDR3: TGTGCCACCAGTGACCCCACGGGGGGGGCCTATGGCTACACCTTC. This encodes CATSDPTGGAYGYTF.

The genes are TRBV2 and TRBJ2-3; D not resolved. The CDR3 loop spans 15 amino acids. The V end was cut by 3 bases, the J end by 1 base, with 11 bases between. Germline V gene lookup returns CDR1 SNHLY and CDR2 FYNNEI. Here the CDR3 reads CASSEGSIGTDTQYF. CDR3 nucleotide sequence: TGTGCCAGCAGTGAGGGCTCGATAGGCACAGATACGCAGTATTTT.

The genes are TRBV2 and TRBJ1-2; D possibly corresponds to TRBD1 (5 bases). This CDR3 spans 15 amino acids. From germline, CDR1 is SNHLY and CDR2 FYNNEI. Trimming removed 6 bases at V and 5 bases at J, with 19 bases between. DNA of the CDR3: TGTGCCAGCAGAGACGTGACAGTATTGGGATATGGCTACACCTTC. Its translation: CASRDVTVLGYGYTF.

The chain recombines TRBV24-1 with TRBJ1-3; possibly TRBD1 for D (5 bases). The CDR3 loop spans 16 amino acids. CDR1 is KGHDR, CDR2 SFDVKD, per germline. V was trimmed by 3 bases and J by 4 bases, leaving 15 bases between them. The CDR3 nucleotides are TGTGCCACCAGTGATGGAGGGGCGTTGGGGGGAAACACCATATATTTT. This codes for CATSDGGALGGNTIYF.

The J gene is TRBJ2-1, the V gene TRBV9; the match to TRBD1 covers 12 bases. Trimming removed 0 bases from V and 10 bases from J; junction bases left unmatched: 8. CDR3 size: 16 residues. CDR1 SGDLS and CDR2 YYNGEE come from the germline V gene. The CDR3 sequence is CASSVALGQGAGEQFF. CDR3 bases: TGTGCCAGCAGCGTAGCCCTGGGACAGGGGGCGGGCGAGCAGTTCTTC.

The chain carries TRBV19 and TRBJ2-3; 7 bases agree with TRBD1. This CDR3 has 14 residues. V trimming: 4 bases; J trimming: 5 bases; junction bases outside the gene matches: 6. The germline V gene encodes CDR1 LNHDA and CDR2 SQIVND (reference sequence). The CDR3 loop reads CASSREGAEDTQYF. CDR3 DNA sequence: TGTGCCAGTAGTAGAGAGGGGGCGGAAGATACGCAGTATTTT.

This clone was counted between two and nine times. The chain has TRBV30 and TRBJ1-2, with D perhaps TRBD1 (6 bases). The germline gives CDR1 GTSNPN, CDR2 SVGIG (reference sequence). This CDR3 is 13 amino acids long. V lost 3 bases and J lost 8, with 16 bases in between. The CDR3 protein is CAWSRDTLGGYTF. CDR3 bases: TGTGCCTGGAGCAGGGACACCCTAGGAGGCTACACCTTC.

V gene TRBV4-3 combines with J gene TRBJ1-3; D gene uncertain. The germline V gene encodes CDR1 LGHNA and CDR2 YSLEER. The CDR3 consists of 16 residues. The germline V and J ends were trimmed by 1 base and 2 bases, with 12 bases remaining between them. CDR3 sequence: CASSQVPTQAGNTIYF. The CDR3 DNA is TGCGCCAGCAGCCAAGTTCCCACCCAGGCTGGAAACACCATATATTTT.

The rearrangement joins TRBV7-8 to TRBJ1-2, with D unresolved. The CDR3 consists of 13 residues. Per the germline V gene, CDR1 is SGHVS and CDR2 is FQNEAQ. V lost 1 base to trimming and J lost 3 bases, with 6 bases between them. CDR3 residues: CASSLEQDYGYTF. The CDR3 DNA sequence: TGTGCCAGCAGCTTAGAACAAGACTATGGCTACACCTTC.

The V call is TRBV4-1, the J call TRBJ1-1; D remains ambiguous. Trimming stripped 1 base from V and 1 base from J, with 10 bases between. Germline V CDR1 and CDR2: MGHRA, YSYEKL. The CDR3 length is 15 residues. In nucleotides, the CDR3 is TGCGCCAGCAGCCAAGGCGGGGATTGGAACACTGAAGCTTTCTTT. Translated: CASSQGGDWNTEAFF.

This rearrangement joins TRBV27 to TRBJ1-2, with 7 nucleotides matching TRBD1. CDR1 is MNHEY, CDR2 SMNVEV, per germline (reference sequence). J gave up 2 bases and V 6 bases, and 6 bases lay outside the gene matches. The length of the CDR3 is 14 residues. The CDR3 nucleotides read TGTGCCAGCAGGACCCGGGACAGCAACTATGGCTACACCTTC. This sequence encodes CASRTRDSNYGYTF.

V gene TRBV30 combines with J gene TRBJ2-1; TRBD1 is a possible D gene (6 bases). The CDR3 runs 14 residues. Trimming cost V 3 bases and J 9 bases, with 18 bases left between them. Per the germline V gene, CDR1 is GTSNPN and CDR2 is SVGIG (reference sequence). This CDR3 is CAWRLWGRSGEQFF. The CDR3 DNA follows: TGTGCCTGGAGATTATGGGGGCGCTCGGGTGAGCAGTTCTTC.

Only one count was recorded for this clone. This chain uses TRBV6-1 with TRBJ1-1; D is uncertain. Per germline, CDR1 MNHNS and CDR2 SASEGT. Between the trimmed V and J ends, which lost 1 base and 1 base, there was a span of 4 bases. CDR3 size: 13 residues. The CDR3 spells CASSEDKNTEAFF. The CDR3 DNA sequence: TGTGCCAGCAGTGAAGACAAGAACACTGAAGCTTTCTTT.

This clone has only a few counts. This chain links TRBV5-1 with TRBJ1-6, with TRBD1 matching over 7 bases. Germline CDR1 and CDR2: SGHRS and YFSETQ. The CDR3 length is 16 residues. V lost 4 bases and J lost 8; bases outside the gene matches: 12. CDR3 residues: CASSPGDSQLDSPLHF. CDR3 DNA sequence: TGCGCCAGCAGCCCCGGGGACAGCCAGCTGGATTCACCCCTCCACTTT.

The chain combines TRBV3-1 (or the pseudogene TRBV3-2) with TRBJ1-1; unclear D gene. From germline, CDR1 is LGHDT and CDR2 YNNKEL (reference sequence). V shed 7 bases and J shed 9 bases, with 18 bases lying between them. The CDR3 runs to 13 residues. CDR3 nucleotide sequence: TGTGCCAGCAACCGAAACGGAGACCTGAAAGCTTTCTTT. This encodes CASNRNGDLKAFF.

This sequence joins TRBV19 and TRBJ1-1, with TRBD1 as a possible D gene (5 bases). The CDR3 sequence is 15 residues long. The germline gives CDR1 LNHDA, CDR2 SQIVND (reference sequence). Trimming took off 3 bases at V and 5 bases at J, with 16 bases between the two ends. The CDR3 region is CASSMGLRGHTEAFF. CDR3 nucleotide sequence: TGTGCCAGTAGTATGGGTCTTAGGGGCCATACTGAAGCTTTCTTT.